The TCR beta chain under discussion was sequenced for a study of control samples from healthy donors and cancer patients. After removal of 7 bases from V and 10 bases from J, the junction contained 6 bases not matched to a gene. This CDR3 spans 13 amino acids. TCRdb's copy holds only in-frame clones and misses some; the assay was immunoSEQ multiplex PCR. The sample includes about 39,000 clones, less than 90% seen only once; the top ten take approximately 50%. Sequenced sample: blood. The clonotype comes from a man between 60 and 75 years old in good health. The chain joins TRBV12-3 or TRBV12-4 to TRBJ2-1, with 11 bases fitting TRBD2. In DNA, the CDR3 is TGTGCCAGCACCCTCCTAGCGGGAGGCGAGCAGTTCTTC. This encodes CASTLLAGGEQFF.